These 21 T cell receptor beta chains were all obtained from the same sample, sequenced in a study of T cell changes during pregnancy in multiple sclerosis. Assay used: immunoSEQ multiplex PCR; TCRdb lists only in-frame clones, some missing. The sample carries about 44,000 clones, roughly 89% recorded once. The sequences come from CD4+ T cells from peripheral blood mononuclear cells, collected in the first trimester of pregnancy. The receptors come from a female donor with multiple sclerosis, enrolled in a pregnancy study.

This sequence joins TRBV30 and TRBJ1-2; 7 nucleotides line up with TRBD1. CDR1 is GTSNPN, CDR2 SVGIG, per germline (reference sequence). V was clipped by 6 bases and J by 6 bases; unmatched bases: 10. The CDR3 is 13 residues long. CDR3 amino acids: CACSRDRTDGYTF. In nucleotides, the CDR3 is TGTGCCTGTTCCCGGGACAGAACGGATGGCTACACCTTC.

This chain uses TRBV5-1 with TRBJ2-7; 7 bases line up with TRBD1. The V gene end was trimmed by 2 bases and the J gene end by 6 bases; junction bases not matched to a gene: 11. The CDR3 is 15 residues long. Germline CDR1 reads SGHRS; CDR2 reads YFSETQ. CDR3 DNA: TGCGCCAGCAGCTTTACCGGCCAGGGGGATTCCGAGCAGTACTTC. Protein product: CASSFTGQGDSEQYF.

The chain is built from TRBV5-4 and TRBJ2-5; D uncertain. The ends were cut back, 5 bases at V and 4 bases at J, with 6 bases in the middle. The CDR3 length is 11 residues. Germline V lookup: CDR1 SGHNT, CDR2 YYREEE (reference sequence). The CDR3: CASSYGETQYF. The CDR3 DNA reads as TGTGCCAGCAGTTACGGAGAGACCCAGTACTTC.

V and J are TRBV9 and TRBJ2-7; D is perhaps TRBD1 (6 bases). Trimming cost V 4 bases and J 5 bases, with 19 bases left between them. Germline V gene lookup returns CDR1 SGDLS and CDR2 YYNGEE. CDR3 length: 15 residues. CDR3 bases: TGTGCCAGCAGCATGGGGGCTAACGCCCTCAACGAGCAGTACTTC. This sequence encodes CASSMGANALNEQYF.

The rearrangement links TRBV6-6 to TRBJ2-7; 8 bases match TRBD1. The CDR3 is 15 residues long. Germline V gene lookup returns CDR1 MNHNY and CDR2 SVGAGI (reference sequence). Germline trimming cut 2 bases from V and 5 bases from J; bases unmatched to any gene: 8. CDR3 sequence: CASSYVGQGGDEQYF. CDR3 bases: TGTGCCAGCAGTTACGTAGGACAGGGTGGCGACGAGCAGTACTTC.

The chain carries TRBV6-6 and TRBJ1-3, with 10 bases matching TRBD1. J lost 4 bases, V lost 6 bases, and 9 bases had no gene match. Per germline, CDR1 MNHNY and CDR2 SVGAGI (reference sequence). This CDR3 has 16 residues. The CDR3: CASRHRQGASGNTIYF. The CDR3 DNA is TGTGCCAGCAGACATAGACAGGGGGCGTCAGGAAACACCATATATTTT.

A single count supports this clone. The J gene is TRBJ1-2, the V gene TRBV29-1; the D gene is possibly TRBD1 (5 bases). Trimming removed 1 base from V and 0 bases from J, with 9 bases in between. The CDR3 has 14 residues. CDR1 SQVTM and CDR2 ANQGSEA come from the germline V gene. CDR3 loop: CSVEGQSSNYGYTF. CDR3 DNA sequence: TGCAGCGTTGAAGGACAGTCTTCTAACTATGGCTACACCTTC.

The J gene is TRBJ2-7, the V gene TRBV29-1, with 8 positions matching TRBD1. Looked up from germline, CDR1 is SQVTM and CDR2 is ANQGSEA. CDR3 length: 14 residues. V was clipped by 5 bases and J by 0 bases; unmatched bases: 6. Here the CDR3 DNA reads TGCAGCGTTAAGGACAGGGTAAGCTCCTACGAGCAGTACTTC. This translates into CSVKDRVSSYEQYF.

This clone was detected only a few times. The genes are TRBV5-6 and TRBJ2-3, with D tentatively TRBD1 (5 bases). Trimming stripped 3 bases from V and 1 base from J, with 6 bases between. CDR1 and CDR2 from the germline V gene are SGHDT and YYEEEE. The CDR3 loop spans 13 amino acids. The CDR3 sequence: CASSWGRTDTQYF. The CDR3 DNA reads TGTGCCAGCAGCTGGGGCCGCACAGATACGCAGTATTTT.

The chain carries TRBV21-1 and TRBJ2-3; the table calls TRBD1, which could not be checked here. TRBV21-1 is flagged as a pseudogene. CDR3 length equals 15 residues. For the CDR3, the DNA is TGTGCCAGCAGGTATACAGGGCCGTTCACAGATACGCAGTATTTT. Amino acids: CASRYTGPFTDTQYF.

V is TRBV4-1 and J is TRBJ1-1; 10 nucleotides line up with TRBD1. Trimming took 0 bases from V and 2 from J; bases not matched to a gene: 6. In germline, CDR1 is MGHRA, CDR2 YSYEKL. This CDR3 contains 17 residues. CDR3 sequence reads: CASSQDQGDRGNTEAFF. CDR3 bases: TGCGCCAGCAGCCAAGATCAGGGGGACAGGGGTAACACTGAAGCTTTCTTT.

The CDR3 loop is CASSNPGLLNTEAFF. The CDR3 region has the DNA TGTGCCAGCAGCAACCCGGGACTCCTGAACACTGAAGCTTTCTTT. The V and J genes are TRBV27 and TRBJ1-1; D is perhaps TRBD1 (5 bases). V was shortened by 6 bases and J by 0 bases, with 14 bases between the two germline ends. Per the germline V gene, CDR1 is MNHEY and CDR2 is SMNVEV (reference sequence). This CDR3 contains 15 residues.

V gene TRBV6-5 combines with J gene TRBJ1-4; 7 nucleotides line up with TRBD1. The CDR3 covers 15 residues. V dropped 0 bases and J dropped 2; count of bases not matched to a gene: 0. Germline assignment: CDR1 MNHEY and CDR2 SVGAGI. Here the CDR3 reads CASSYSGQTNEKLFF. In nucleotides, the CDR3 is TGTGCCAGCAGTTACTCGGGACAGACTAATGAAAAACTGTTTTTT.

This clone occurred once. The chain links TRBV19 to TRBJ2-3; 12 bases match TRBD2. The trim removed 3 bases at V and 2 bases at J, leaving 9 bases unmatched. This CDR3 is built from 18 residues. The germline gives CDR1 LNHDA, CDR2 SQIVND (reference sequence). CDR3 coding DNA: TGTGCCAGTAGTATGCCTAGCGGGAGGGCAAGGTCCACAGATACGCAGTATTTT. Amino acids: CASSMPSGRARSTDTQYF.

The CDR3 here is CASILRGRVNEQFF. CDR3 sequence (DNA): TGTGCCAGCATCCTACGGGGGAGGGTCAATGAGCAGTTCTTC. The chain recombines TRBV7-2 with TRBJ2-1, with 7 positions matching TRBD2. In germline, CDR1 is SGHTA, CDR2 FQGNSA. Trimming removed 7 bases from V and 6 bases from J; junction bases left unmatched: 9. This CDR3 region has 14 residues.

This chain connects TRBV7-9 to TRBJ1-1; D is perhaps TRBD1 (6 bases). The V gene's germline CDR1 is SEHNR and CDR2 FQNEAQ (reference sequence). V shed 5 bases and J shed 5 bases, with 12 bases lying between them. This CDR3 has 13 amino acids. The DNA for the CDR3 is TGTGCCAGCAGCGTCCTTAGGGGGACTGAAGCTTTCTTT. The encoded protein is CASSVLRGTEAFF.

V gene TRBV7-2 combines with J gene TRBJ2-1; TRBD1 aligns across 8 bases. Germline loops: CDR1 SGHTA, CDR2 FQGNSA. J lost 4 bases, V lost 4 bases, and 9 bases had no gene match. The length of the CDR3 is 16 residues. The CDR3 region is CASSYVSGGAYNEQFF. CDR3 bases: TGTGCCAGCAGCTATGTATCAGGGGGCGCATACAATGAGCAGTTCTTC.

This chain links TRBV18 with TRBJ1-1, with TRBD1 matching over 9 bases. Per germline, CDR1 KGHSH and CDR2 LQKENI. V trimming: 1 base; J trimming: 3 bases; junction bases outside the gene matches: 6. CDR3 size: 16 residues. The CDR3 spells CASSPLTGTGYTEAFF. The CDR3 region has the DNA TGTGCCAGCTCACCACTGACCGGGACAGGGTACACTGAAGCTTTCTTT.

The rearrangement joins TRBV1 to TRBJ2-7; the D call in the table, TRBD2, was not verified against the DNA. TRBV1 is a pseudogene locus. This CDR3 comprises 20 residues. The CDR3 DNA follows: TGCACCAGCAGCACGGGGAGGGGGGGCCTGAGCGCCCCGGTTTCGAGGGAGCAGTACTTC. Amino acids: CTSSTGRGGLSAPVSREQYF.

Here the CDR3 reads CASSYGRGNNQPQHF. CDR3 bases: TGTGCCAGCAGTTACGGAAGGGGGAATAATCAGCCCCAGCATTTT. The chain employs TRBV6-6 and TRBJ1-5; maybe TRBD1 (6 bases). The CDR3 runs 15 residues. The ends were cut back, 2 bases at V and 4 bases at J, with 12 bases in the middle. Germline values: CDR1 MNHNY, CDR2 SVGAGI (reference sequence).

The chain has TRBV5-1 and TRBJ1-1, with TRBD1 as a possible D gene (6 bases). Trimming shortened V by 4 bases and J by 5 bases, and 15 bases separated the two germline ends. Germline-derived CDR1 and CDR2 are SGHRS and YFSETQ. The CDR3 spans 14 residues. CDR3 sequence: CASSALTGRTEAFF. CDR3 nucleotides: TGCGCCAGCAGCGCCCTTACAGGGCGGACTGAAGCTTTCTTT.